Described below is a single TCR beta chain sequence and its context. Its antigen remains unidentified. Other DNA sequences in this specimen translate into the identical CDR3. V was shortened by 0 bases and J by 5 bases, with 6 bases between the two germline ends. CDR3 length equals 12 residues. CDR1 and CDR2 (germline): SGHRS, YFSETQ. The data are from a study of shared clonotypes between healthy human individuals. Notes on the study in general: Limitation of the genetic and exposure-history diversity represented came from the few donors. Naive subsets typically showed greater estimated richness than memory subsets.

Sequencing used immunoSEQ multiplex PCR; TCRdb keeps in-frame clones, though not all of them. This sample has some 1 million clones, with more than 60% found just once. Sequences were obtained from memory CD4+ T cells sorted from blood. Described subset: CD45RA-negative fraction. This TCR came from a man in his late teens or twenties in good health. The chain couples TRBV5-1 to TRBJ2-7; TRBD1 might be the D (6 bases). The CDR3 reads CASSLEGDEQYF. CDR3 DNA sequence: TGCGCCAGCAGCTTGGAGGGGGACGAGCAGTACTTC.